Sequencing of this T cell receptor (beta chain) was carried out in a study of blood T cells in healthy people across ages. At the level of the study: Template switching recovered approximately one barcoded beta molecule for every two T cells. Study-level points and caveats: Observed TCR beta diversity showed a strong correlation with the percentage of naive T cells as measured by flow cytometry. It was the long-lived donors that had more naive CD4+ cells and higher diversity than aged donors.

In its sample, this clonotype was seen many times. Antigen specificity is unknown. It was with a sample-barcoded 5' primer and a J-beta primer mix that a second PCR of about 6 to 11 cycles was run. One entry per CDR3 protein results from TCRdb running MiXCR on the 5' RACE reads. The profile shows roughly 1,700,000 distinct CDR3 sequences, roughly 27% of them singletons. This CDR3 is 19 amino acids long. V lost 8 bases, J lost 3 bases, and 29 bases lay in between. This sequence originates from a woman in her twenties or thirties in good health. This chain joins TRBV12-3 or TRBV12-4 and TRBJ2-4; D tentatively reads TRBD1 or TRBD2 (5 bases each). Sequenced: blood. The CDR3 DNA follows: TGTGCCAGCCAAACCCGAGGCCGGGAAGGGGTCTCGGGCAAAAACATTCAGTACTTC. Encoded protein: CASQTRGREGVSGKNIQYF.